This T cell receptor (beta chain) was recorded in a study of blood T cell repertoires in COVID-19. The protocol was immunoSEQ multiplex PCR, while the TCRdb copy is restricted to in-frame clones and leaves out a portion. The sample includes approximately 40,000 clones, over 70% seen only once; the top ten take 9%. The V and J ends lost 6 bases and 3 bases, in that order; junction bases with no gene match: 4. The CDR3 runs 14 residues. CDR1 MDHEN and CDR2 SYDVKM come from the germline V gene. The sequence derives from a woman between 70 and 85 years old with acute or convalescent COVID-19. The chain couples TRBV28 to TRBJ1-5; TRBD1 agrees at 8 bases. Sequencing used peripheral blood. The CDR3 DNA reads TGTGCCAGCAGGACGACAGGGGACAATCAGCCCCAGCATTTT. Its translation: CASRTTGDNQPQHF. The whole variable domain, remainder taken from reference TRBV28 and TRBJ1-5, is DVKVTQSSRYLVKRTGEKVFLECVQDMDHENMFWYRQDPGLGLRLIYFSYDVKMKEKGDIPEGYSVSREKKERFSLILESASTNQTSMYLCASRTTGDNQPQHFGDGTRLSIL.